This T cell receptor beta chain was profiled in a study of blood T cell repertoires in COVID-19. Across the study: The origin of the acute and convalescent COVID-19 samples was the United States, Italy and Spain. Sample material is recorded as cDNA or gDNA derived from T cells, B-cell-depleted T cells, or PBMCs.

CDR3 size: 14 residues. Germline CDR1 is SGHDT and CDR2 is YYEEEE. V gave up 4 bases and J gave up 3 bases, with 13 bases separating them. In the study's own analysis: Reference gene primer amplification gave nucleated cell count estimates. Sequencing was performed with immunoSEQ multiplex PCR; in TCRdb, only in-frame clones are kept and a portion is missing. D and trimming come from the DNA, and the V and J calls and clone size come from that table. Of 60,000 or so clones listed, around 85% are singletons. The chain employs TRBV5-6 and TRBJ1-1; a possible D gene is TRBD1 (6 bases). The sample taken for sequencing was peripheral blood. This receptor was identified in a human donor in a cohort sampled during active COVID-19. The CDR3 DNA reads TGTGCCAGCAGCCGAACAGGGCGCGACACTGAAGCTTTCTTT. Translating gives CASSRTGRDTEAFF. Full variable domain (outside the CDR3, taken from reference TRBV5-6 and TRBJ1-1): DAGVTQSPTHLIKTRGQQVTLRCSPKSGHDTVSWYQQALGQGPQFIFQYYEEEERQRGNFPDRFSGHQFPNYSSELNVNALLLGDSALYLCASSRTGRDTEAFFGQGTRLTVV.